The subject of this entry is one T cell receptor beta chain. These data belong to a study of blood T cell repertoires in COVID-19. Study overall: The cDNA or gDNA used as material had been derived from T cells, B-cell-depleted T cells, or PBMCs.

This CDR3 has 15 amino acids. Trimming shortened V by 3 bases and J by 6 bases, and 17 bases separated the two germline ends. The germline gives CDR1 LNHDA, CDR2 SQIVND (reference sequence). Enrolment of Seattle patients took place during active infection, and they were followed longitudinally. The method was immunoSEQ multiplex PCR; TCRdb's version includes in-frame clones alone and lacks a portion of them. The sample records around 250,000 clones, about 83% being singletons. The sample consisted of peripheral blood. The chain is built from TRBV19 and TRBJ1-1; no definite D call. The clonotype comes from an elderly woman with COVID-19, enrolled during active disease. CDR3 amino acids: CASSMGTGKEAEAFF. DNA of the CDR3: TGTGCCAGTAGTATGGGTACCGGGAAGGAGGCTGAAGCTTTCTTT.